In its sample, the clone carrying this TCR beta chain ranks as large (0.1 to 1%). The sample holds other DNA sequences that translate to the same CDR3. The data belong to a study of blood T cell repertoires in COVID-19. Study background: The United States, Italy and Spain provided the acute and convalescent COVID-19 samples. The cDNA or gDNA used as material had been derived from T cells, B-cell-depleted T cells, or PBMCs.

Authors' processing steps: Reference gene primer amplification gave estimated nucleated cell counts. The table came from immunoSEQ multiplex PCR; TCRdb's copy has only in-frame clones and leaves some out. The DNA gave D and trimming, while V, J and clone size come from that table. Altogether over 25,000 clones are present, 80% to 85% being singletons, with the ten largest covering roughly 9.8%. This CDR3 has 12 residues. From germline, CDR1 is DFQATT and CDR2 SNEGSKA (reference sequence). Between the trimmed V and J ends, which lost 3 bases and 3 bases, there was a span of 8 bases. This clonotype was sampled from a man at least 80 years old with active COVID-19. The chain recombines TRBV20-1 with TRBJ1-2; D is unclear. The sample taken for sequencing was peripheral blood. The CDR3 region is CSASLSDYGYTF. CDR3 DNA: TGCAGTGCTAGTCTTTCGGACTATGGCTACACCTTC.